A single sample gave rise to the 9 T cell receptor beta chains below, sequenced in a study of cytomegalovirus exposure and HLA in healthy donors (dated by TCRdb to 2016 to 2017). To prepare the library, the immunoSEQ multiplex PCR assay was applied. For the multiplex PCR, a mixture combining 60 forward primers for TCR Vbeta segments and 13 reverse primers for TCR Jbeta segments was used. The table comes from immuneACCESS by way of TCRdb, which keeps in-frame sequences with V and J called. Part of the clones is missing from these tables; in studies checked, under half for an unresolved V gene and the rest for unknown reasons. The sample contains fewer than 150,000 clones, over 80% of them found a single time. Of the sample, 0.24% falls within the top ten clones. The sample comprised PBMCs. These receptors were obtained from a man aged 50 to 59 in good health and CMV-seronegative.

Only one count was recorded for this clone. The CDR3 reads CASSIGGSAETQYF. DNA of the CDR3: TGTGCCAGTAGTATTGGCGGTAGCGCGGAGACCCAGTACTTC. V usage is TRBV19 and J usage is TRBJ2-5, with D perhaps TRBD2 (5 bases). Germline CDR1 and CDR2: LNHDA and SQIVND (reference sequence). This CDR3 comprises 14 residues. Between the trimmed V and J ends, which lost 3 bases and 5 bases, there was a span of 13 bases.

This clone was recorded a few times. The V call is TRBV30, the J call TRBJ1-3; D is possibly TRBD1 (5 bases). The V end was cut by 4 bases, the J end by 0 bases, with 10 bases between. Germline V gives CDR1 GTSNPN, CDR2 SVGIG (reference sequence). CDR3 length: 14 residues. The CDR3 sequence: CAWTTVLSGNTIYF. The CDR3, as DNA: TGTGCCTGGACGACAGTCCTCTCTGGAAACACCATATATTTT.

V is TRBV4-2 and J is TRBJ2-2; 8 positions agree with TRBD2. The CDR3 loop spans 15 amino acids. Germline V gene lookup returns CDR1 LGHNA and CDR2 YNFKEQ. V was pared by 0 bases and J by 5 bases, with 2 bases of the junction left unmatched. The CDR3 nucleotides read TGTGCCAGCAGCCAAGAGTTAGCGGGGACCGGGGAGCTGTTTTTT. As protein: CASSQELAGTGELFF.

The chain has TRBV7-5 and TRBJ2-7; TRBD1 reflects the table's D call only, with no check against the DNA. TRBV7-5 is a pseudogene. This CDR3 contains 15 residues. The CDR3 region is CARSSGPGQGYEQYF. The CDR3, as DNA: TGTGCCAGAAGCTCAGGCCCGGGACAGGGGTACGAGCAGTACTTC.

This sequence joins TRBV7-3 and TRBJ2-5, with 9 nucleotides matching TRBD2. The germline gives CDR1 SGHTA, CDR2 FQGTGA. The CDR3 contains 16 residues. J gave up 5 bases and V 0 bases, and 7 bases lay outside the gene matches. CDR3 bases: TGTGCCAGCAGCTTAACGCCTAGCGGGATTATGGAGACCCAGTACTTC. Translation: CASSLTPSGIMETQYF.

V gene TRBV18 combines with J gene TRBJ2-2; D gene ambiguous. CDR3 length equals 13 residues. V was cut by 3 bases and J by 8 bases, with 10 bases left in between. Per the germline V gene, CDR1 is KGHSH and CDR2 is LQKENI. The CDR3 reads CASSPKIRGELFF. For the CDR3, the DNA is TGTGCCAGCTCACCTAAAATCAGAGGGGAGCTGTTTTTT.

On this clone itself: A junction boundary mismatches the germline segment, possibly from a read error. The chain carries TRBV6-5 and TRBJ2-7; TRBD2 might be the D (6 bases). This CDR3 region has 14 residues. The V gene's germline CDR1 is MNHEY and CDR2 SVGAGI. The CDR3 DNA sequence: TGTGCCAGCAGTTATGGAGCGGGTACCTACGGGCAGTACTTC. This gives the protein CASSYGAGTYGQYF.

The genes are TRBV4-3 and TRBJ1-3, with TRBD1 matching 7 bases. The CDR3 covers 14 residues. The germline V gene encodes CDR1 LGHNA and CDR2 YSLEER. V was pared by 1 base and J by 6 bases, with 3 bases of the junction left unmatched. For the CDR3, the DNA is TGCGCCAGCAGCCAAGGACAGGGACTAAACACCATATATTTT. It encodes CASSQGQGLNTIYF.

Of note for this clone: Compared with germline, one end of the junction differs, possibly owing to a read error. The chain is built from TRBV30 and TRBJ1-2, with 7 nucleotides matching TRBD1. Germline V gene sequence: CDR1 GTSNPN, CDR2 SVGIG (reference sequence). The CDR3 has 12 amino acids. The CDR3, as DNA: TGTGCCTGGAGTCGACAGGGCTATGGCTACCCCTTC. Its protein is CAWSRQGYGYPF.